The entry below describes one TCR beta chain. A single base separates this from a much larger clone, so it may be a read error. Fresh 10 ml peripheral blood yielded PBMCs. From RNA transcripts, TCR beta CDR3 regions were amplified. HTBI primers drove first-round RT-PCR of the TCR CDR3. TCRdb fed the multiplex PCR reads into MiXCR, producing one record per CDR3 protein. The repertoire holds hundreds of thousands of distinct CDR3 sequences, with over 35% as singletons. This record belongs to a study of T cells in Graves' hyperthyroidism and ophthalmopathy. About the study: Blood from the periphery was taken at initial diagnosis, before any treatment.

Specimen: blood. This TCR came from a young man with Graves' hyperthyroidism.

The CDR3 nucleotides read TGTGCCAGCCGATACCGCCAGGGAACTAACTATGACTACACCTTC. This codes for CASRYRQGTNYDYTF. J is TRBJ1-2 and V is TRBV19; weak D call: TRBD1 (5 bases). This CDR3 is built from 15 residues. Germline CDR1 is LNHDA and CDR2 is SQIVND (reference sequence).